The 27 T cell receptor beta chains reported below all come from one sample, sequenced in a study of CD8+CD57+ T cells in acquired aplastic anemia. Investigators profiled TCR beta VDJ and CDR3 from genomic DNA template. TCRdb independently ran MiXCR on the reads; one entry per CDR3 protein. The table lists 200,000 to 250,000 distinct CDR3 sequences, 30% to 35% of them singletons, with roughly 1.1% in the top ten. Sequenced sample: sorted CD4+, CD8+, or CD8+CD57+ T cells (not recorded which) from PBMCs. The source of these receptors is a human donor in good health, serving as a control.

This clonotype appeared a few times. A read error is possible here, since a much larger clone lies one base away. The CDR3 carries no conserved terminal phenylalanine or tryptophan, so it likely arises from a read error. The chain uses TRBV7-2 and TRBJ1-1, with 11 nucleotides matching TRBD1. Germline CDR1 is SGHTA and CDR2 is FQGNSA. The CDR3 has 14 residues. The V and J ends lost 5 bases and 11 bases, in that order; junction bases with no gene match: 10. CDR3 sequence (DNA): TGTGCCAGCAGCACGTGGACAGGGGGCTTTGACGCTTTCTCT. It yields the protein CASSTWTGGFDAFS.

V and J are TRBV3-1 and TRBJ1-1; no clear D gene. CDR3 length: 11 residues. Germline CDR1 LGHDT, CDR2 YNNKEL (reference sequence). Trimming left V 5 bases short and J 7 bases short, with 8 bases between. CDR3 protein: CASSVLNEAFF. The CDR3 DNA sequence: TGTGCCAGCAGCGTACTTAATGAAGCTTTCTTT.

The rearrangement links TRBV25-1 to TRBJ2-7, with 8 bases lining up with TRBD1. This CDR3 spans 14 amino acids. Germline V gene sequence: CDR1 MGHDK, CDR2 SYGVNS. Trimming at V came to 4 bases and at J to 2 bases, leaving 4 bases not matched to a gene. Here the CDR3 reads CASSVGQGPYEQYF. In DNA, the CDR3 is TGTGCCAGCAGTGTAGGACAGGGCCCCTACGAGCAGTACTTC.

This clonotype was observed at least ten times. This sequence joins TRBV3-1 and TRBJ1-2; 8 bases agree with TRBD1. The CDR3 has 13 residues. The J segment lost 7 bases and the V segment lost 4 bases, leaving 5 bases of the junction unmatched. Germline CDR1 and CDR2: LGHDT and YNNKEL (reference sequence). The CDR3 reads CASSPTGVGGYTF. In DNA form, the CDR3 reads TGTGCCAGCAGCCCGACAGGGGTGGGTGGCTACACCTTC.

This clonotype appeared a few times. The J gene is TRBJ1-1, the V gene TRBV18; D is undetermined. The V end was cut by 2 bases, the J end by 2 bases, with 6 bases between. CDR1 is KGHSH, CDR2 LQKENI, per germline. The CDR3 contains 13 residues. The CDR3 spells CASSPAVNTEAFF. The CDR3 nucleotides read TGTGCCAGCTCACCAGCGGTAAACACTGAAGCTTTCTTT. Filled out from reference TRBV18 and TRBJ1-1, the complete variable domain reads NAGVMQNPRHLVRRRGQEARLRCSPMKGHSHVYWYRQLPEEGLKFMVYLQKENIIDESGMPKERFSAEFPKEGPSILRIQQVVRGDSAAYFCASSPAVNTEAFFGQGTRLTVV.

A remark on this clonotype: Just one base apart from a much larger clone, this may be a read error. The chain links TRBV7-3 to TRBJ2-5, with TRBD2 as a possible D gene (6 bases). The CDR3 is 13 amino acids. From germline, CDR1 is SGHTA and CDR2 FQGTGA. Here the CDR3 reads CASSYTRDHPGDF. In DNA, the CDR3 is TGTGCCAGCAGCTATACGCGGGACCATCCGGGGGACTTC.

This rearrangement joins TRBV4-2 to TRBJ2-7; no definite D call. V lost 1 base, J lost 9 bases, and 16 bases lay in between. The V gene's germline CDR1 is LGHNA and CDR2 YNFKEQ. The CDR3 has 14 amino acids. The CDR3 region has the DNA TGTGCCAGCAGCCAAGGATCCCCGCTCGGCGGGCAGTACTTC. Amino acids: CASSQGSPLGGQYF.

This clonotype was recorded a few times. A single base separates this from a much larger clone, so it may be a read error. CDR3: CASSPQRGEETQYF. CDR3 coding DNA: TGTGCCAGCAGCCCTCAGCGGGGGGAAGAGACCCAGTACTTC. The J gene is TRBJ2-5, the V gene TRBV7-8, with 9 bases that match TRBD2. CDR3 length: 14 residues. Per the germline V gene, CDR1 is SGHVS and CDR2 is FQNEAQ. V lost 5 bases to trimming and J lost 3 bases; unmatched junction nucleotides: 4.

This clonotype has a single count. This rearrangement joins TRBV20-1 to TRBJ1-4; D unclear. Deletions cut 3 bases from V and 6 bases from J, with 17 bases between. Germline CDR1 DFQATT, CDR2 SNEGSKA (reference sequence). The CDR3 length is 15 residues. CDR3 residues: CSARVGVGTDEKLFF. The DNA for the CDR3 is TGCAGTGCTAGGGTTGGGGTGGGCACTGATGAAAAACTGTTTTTT.

The chain joins TRBV2 to TRBJ1-2; no clear D gene. Trimming stripped 3 bases from V and 5 bases from J, with 4 bases between. This CDR3 is 11 amino acids long. Germline CDR1 and CDR2: SNHLY and FYNNEI. CDR3 coding DNA: TGTGCCAGCAGTGACGTTTATGGCTACACCTTC. Its translation is CASSDVYGYTF.

This clonotype was seen repeatedly, ten times or more. The chain couples TRBV7-8 to TRBJ1-6; D remains unclear. Trimming took 5 bases from V and 7 from J, leaving 18 bases between them. The germline CDR1 and CDR2 sequences are SGHVS and FQNEAQ. This CDR3 has 16 amino acids. CDR3 DNA sequence: TGTGCCAGCAGCCCTCGACCTCCGACCCAGAATTCACCCCTCCACTTT. The encoded protein is CASSPRPPTQNSPLHF.

This chain connects TRBV12-3 or TRBV12-4 to TRBJ2-7; 9 bases match TRBD1. The CDR3 contains 15 residues. Trimming removed 4 bases from V and 0 bases from J; junction bases left unmatched: 4. This chain's CDR3 is CASSSQGALSYEQYF. The CDR3 coding sequence is TGTGCCAGCAGTTCACAGGGGGCCCTCTCCTACGAGCAGTACTTC.

The V call is TRBV29-1, the J call TRBJ1-2, with D possibly being TRBD1 (6 bases). The CDR3 is made up of 12 amino acids. Trimming removed 6 bases from V and 2 bases from J, with 10 bases in between. Germline CDR1 and CDR2: SQVTM and ANQGSEA. CDR3 region: CSVAGTNYGYTF. As DNA, the CDR3 is TGCAGCGTGGCGGGGACAAACTATGGCTACACCTTC.

The table lists this clonotype with many counts. The chain recombines TRBV20-1 with TRBJ1-2, with 8 bases that match TRBD1. This CDR3 is built from 15 residues. V lost 1 base and J lost 4; bases outside the gene matches: 8. The V gene's germline CDR1 is DFQATT and CDR2 SNEGSKA (reference sequence). The CDR3 DNA sequence: TGCAGTGCTAGAGCCGGGACAGGTAGCTTCTATGGCTACACCTTC. Translation: CSARAGTGSFYGYTF.

Many counts were recorded for this clonotype. This chain joins TRBV7-2 and TRBJ2-5; D unclear. V lost 5 bases to trimming and J lost 5 bases, with 9 bases between them. The CDR3 is made up of 12 amino acids. Germline V gene data show CDR1 as SGHTA and CDR2 as FQGNSA. The CDR3, as DNA: TGTGCCAGCAGCCCCTCGGCGGAGACCCAGTACTTC. As protein: CASSPSAETQYF.

The V and J genes are TRBV11-2 and TRBJ2-5; 7 nucleotides match TRBD1. Germline CDR1 and CDR2: SGHAT and FQNNGV. The ends lost 4 bases at V and 5 bases at J; junction bases unmatched: 13. The CDR3 is 16 amino acids. The CDR3 sequence is CASSSRFGTVNETQYF. DNA of the CDR3: TGTGCCAGCAGCTCCCGTTTCGGGACAGTTAACGAGACCCAGTACTTC.

This clonotype was counted a few times. The chain employs TRBV20-1 and TRBJ2-1; D possibly corresponds to TRBD1 (6 bases). Germline V gene sequence: CDR1 DFQATT, CDR2 SNEGSKA (reference sequence). CDR3 length equals 15 residues. With 1 base removed from V and 4 bases from J, the gap between germline ends came to 14 bases. CDR3 sequence: CSARVSSRGYNEQFF. The CDR3 bases are TGCAGTGCTAGAGTGAGTAGCAGGGGTTACAATGAGCAGTTCTTC.

The chain has TRBV29-1 and TRBJ2-1; 8 bases fit TRBD1. V trimming: 1 base; J trimming: 8 bases; junction bases outside the gene matches: 10. The CDR3 extends over 15 amino acids. The germline V gene has CDR1 SQVTM and CDR2 ANQGSEA. In nucleotides, the CDR3 is TGCAGCGTTGAAGGTGAATTGGCAGGGGGCGATGAGCAGTTCTTC. It encodes CSVEGELAGGDEQFF.

The CDR3 nucleotides are TGTGCCAGCAGTTTATTCGTTGGGCAGAACACTGAAGCTTTCTTT. Translating it yields CASSLFVGQNTEAFF. The chain combines TRBV5-8 with TRBJ1-1; D not certain. V lost 5 bases and J 1 base, leaving 15 bases between the germline ends. Germline loops: CDR1 SGHTS, CDR2 YDEGEE. There are 15 residues in the CDR3.

The table lists this clonotype with many counts. V and J are TRBV2 and TRBJ2-7; 11 bases fit TRBD1. Germline values: CDR1 SNHLY, CDR2 FYNNEI. This CDR3 has 13 amino acids. The V and J ends lost 4 bases and 6 bases, in that order; junction bases with no gene match: 2. The CDR3 region has the DNA TGTGCCAGCAGTGGGACAGGGGGCGTCGAGCAGTACTTC. It specifies CASSGTGGVEQYF.

This clonotype was detected only a few times. A much larger clone is a single base away; this may be a read error. The J gene is TRBJ2-1, the V gene TRBV10-3; 10 positions match TRBD1. The CDR3 has 17 amino acids. The V gene's germline CDR1 is ENHRY and CDR2 SYGVKD. CDR3 in amino acids: CAISDKGQGISDNGQFF. The CDR3 region has the DNA TGTGCCATCAGTGATAAGGGACAGGGGATCTCGGACAATGGGCAGTTCTTC.

This clonotype was observed a handful of times. A much larger clone lies one base from this, so it may be a read error. The chain couples TRBV7-9 to TRBJ1-2; D call uncertain. There are 15 residues in the CDR3. CDR1 is SEHNR and CDR2 is FQNEAQ in the germline V gene (reference sequence). The ends were cut back, 3 bases at V and 8 bases at J, with 19 bases in the middle. CDR3 residues: CASSLVTDASFGYTF. CDR3 bases: TGTGCCAGCAGCTTGGTCACGGACGCGTCCTTCGGCTACACCTTC.

There are a few counts of this clonotype. The V gene is TRBV2, the J gene TRBJ1-5; 8 bases match TRBD1. This CDR3 is 14 amino acids long. V dropped 2 bases and J dropped 5; count of bases not matched to a gene: 2. The germline V gene encodes CDR1 SNHLY and CDR2 FYNNEI. CDR3 protein: CASSEQGAYQPQHF. The CDR3 DNA sequence: TGTGCCAGCAGTGAACAGGGGGCCTATCAGCCCCAGCATTTT.

Note on this clonotype: With a much larger clone just one base away, this may be a read error. The conserved phenylalanine or tryptophan normally closing the CDR3 is absent here, so this likely arose from a read error. The chain uses TRBV19 and TRBJ2-6; perhaps TRBD1 as D (6 bases). The CDR3 sequence is 17 residues long. Per the germline V gene, CDR1 is LNHDA and CDR2 is SQIVND (reference sequence). Trimming stripped 3 bases from V and 0 bases from J, with 12 bases between. The CDR3 loop reads CASSIYRASSGANVLTL. The CDR3, as DNA: TGTGCCAGTAGTATCTACAGGGCCTCCTCTGGGGCCAACGTCCTGACTCTC.

This chain connects TRBV15 to TRBJ2-3; a possible D gene is TRBD2 (6 bases). Trimming stripped 1 base from V and 1 base from J, with 15 bases between. This CDR3 contains 17 residues. Germline V gene data show CDR1 as LNHNV and CDR2 as YYDKDF (reference sequence). In DNA form, the CDR3 reads TGTGCCACCAGCAGAGGCGTGGGGGGTTCGGGCACAGATACGCAGTATTTT. Amino acids: CATSRGVGGSGTDTQYF.

This clonotype was seen repeatedly, ten times or more. This rearrangement joins TRBV7-9 to TRBJ2-5; 9 bases are shared with TRBD2. The J segment lost 4 bases and the V segment lost 4 bases, leaving 4 bases of the junction unmatched. In germline, CDR1 is SEHNR, CDR2 FQNEAQ (reference sequence). This CDR3 is 14 amino acids long. The CDR3 region has the DNA TGTGCCAGCAGCTCGGGGACTAGCCGAGAGACCCAGTACTTC. Residues: CASSSGTSRETQYF.

This clonotype was detected only a few times. The rearrangement links TRBV4-2 to TRBJ1-1; D possibly corresponds to TRBD1 (6 bases). Trimming stripped 1 base from V and 10 bases from J, with 22 bases between. Germline-derived CDR1 and CDR2 are LGHNA and YNFKEQ. The CDR3 is 16 residues long. The CDR3 region is CASSQVPGAGWGLAFF. The CDR3, as DNA: TGTGCCAGCAGCCAAGTTCCGGGGGCGGGCTGGGGTTTAGCTTTCTTT.